This entry is about one TCR beta chain. This entry comes from a study of blood T cell repertoires in COVID-19. Study-wide background: Sites across the United States, Italy and Spain contributed samples from acute and convalescent COVID-19. Sample material is recorded as cDNA or gDNA derived from T cells, B-cell-depleted T cells, or PBMCs.

Germline V lookup: CDR1 SGDLS, CDR2 YYNGEE. Trimming removed 2 bases at V and 6 bases at J, with 9 bases between. The CDR3 length is 13 residues. Per the authors' pipeline: Reference gene primer amplification yielded estimated nucleated cell counts. The table came from immunoSEQ multiplex PCR; TCRdb's copy has only in-frame clones and leaves some out. That table is the source of V, J and clone size, and D and trimming were worked out from the DNA. The sample consists of 85,000 to 120,000 clones, approximately 80% of them appearing once. Source material: peripheral blood. V is TRBV9 and J is TRBJ2-1, with no clear D. This receptor was obtained from a man of 80 years or more with COVID-19, enrolled during active disease. The CDR3 bases are TGTGCCAGCAGCGTCTTAACTCTCAATGAGCAGTTCTTC. As protein: CASSVLTLNEQFF. The whole variable domain, filled in from reference TRBV9 and TRBJ2-1, reads DSGVTQTPKHLITATGQRVTLRCSPRSGDLSVYWYQQSLDQGLQFLIQYYNGEERAKGNILERFSAQQFPDLHSELNLSSLELGDSALYFCASSVLTLNEQFFGPGTRLTVL.